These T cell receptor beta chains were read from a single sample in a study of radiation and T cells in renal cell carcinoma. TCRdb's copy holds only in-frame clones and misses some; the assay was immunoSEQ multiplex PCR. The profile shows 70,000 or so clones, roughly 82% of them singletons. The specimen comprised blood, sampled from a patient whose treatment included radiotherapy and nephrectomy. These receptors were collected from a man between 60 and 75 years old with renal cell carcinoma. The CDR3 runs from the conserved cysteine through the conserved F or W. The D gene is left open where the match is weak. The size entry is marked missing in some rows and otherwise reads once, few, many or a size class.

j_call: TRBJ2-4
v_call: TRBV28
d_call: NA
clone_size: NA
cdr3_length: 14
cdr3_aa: CASSVTAGLDIQYF
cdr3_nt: TGTGCCAGCAGTGTCACCGCAGGGTTGGACATTCAGTACTTC

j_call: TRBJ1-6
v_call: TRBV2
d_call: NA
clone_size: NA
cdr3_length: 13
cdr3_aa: CASSDARDAPLHF
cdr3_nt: TGTGCCAGCAGTGATGCTCGGGACGCACCCCTCCACTTT

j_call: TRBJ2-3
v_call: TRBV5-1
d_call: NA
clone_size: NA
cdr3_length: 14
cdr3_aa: CASTTEPRTDTQYF
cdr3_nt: TGCGCCAGCACGACGGAGCCACGAACAGATACGCAGTATTTT

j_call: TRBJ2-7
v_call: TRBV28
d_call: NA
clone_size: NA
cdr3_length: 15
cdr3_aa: CASSFRGRPGHEQYF
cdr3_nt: TGTGCCAGCAGTTTTCGGGGGCGGCCCGGCCACGAGCAGTACTTC

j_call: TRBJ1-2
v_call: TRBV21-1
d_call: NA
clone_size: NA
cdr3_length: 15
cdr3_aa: CASNPGNCGNYGYTF
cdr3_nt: TGTGCCAGCAACCCAGGGAATTGTGGGAACTATGGCTACACCTTC

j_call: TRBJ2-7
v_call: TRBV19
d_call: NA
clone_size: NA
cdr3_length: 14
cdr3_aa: CASSSGTQSYEQYF
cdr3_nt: TGTGCCAGTAGTTCCGGGACACAATCCTACGAGCAGTACTTC

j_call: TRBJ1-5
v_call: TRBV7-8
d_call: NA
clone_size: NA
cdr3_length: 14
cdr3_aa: CASSPGPGNQPQHF
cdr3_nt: TGTGCCAGCAGCCCGGGCCCGGGGAATCAGCCCCAGCATTTT

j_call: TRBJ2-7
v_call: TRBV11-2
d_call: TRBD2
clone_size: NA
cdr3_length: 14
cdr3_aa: CASSGTSGRDEQYF
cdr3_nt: TGTGCCAGCAGCGGAACTAGCGGGAGGGACGAGCAGTACTTC

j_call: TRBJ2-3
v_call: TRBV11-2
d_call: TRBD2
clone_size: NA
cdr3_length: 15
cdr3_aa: CASSLDLLAADTQYF
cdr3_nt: TGTGCCAGCAGCTTAGATCTGCTAGCGGCAGATACGCAGTATTTT

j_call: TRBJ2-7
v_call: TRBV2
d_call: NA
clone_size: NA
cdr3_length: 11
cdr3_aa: CASLRQYEQYF
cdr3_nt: TGTGCCAGCCTTCGGCAGTACGAGCAGTACTTC

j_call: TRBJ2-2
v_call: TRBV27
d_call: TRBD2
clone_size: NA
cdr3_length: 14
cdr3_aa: CASSWSGRTGELFF
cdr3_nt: TGTGCCAGCAGTTGGTCCGGGAGGACCGGGGAGCTGTTTTTT

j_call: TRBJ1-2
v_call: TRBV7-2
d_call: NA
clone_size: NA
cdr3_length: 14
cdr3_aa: CASSLAATNYGYTF
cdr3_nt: TGTGCCAGCAGCTTAGCTGCAACCAACTATGGCTACACCTTC

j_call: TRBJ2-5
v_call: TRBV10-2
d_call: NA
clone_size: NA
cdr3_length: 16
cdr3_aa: CASSGAVPDSLETQYF
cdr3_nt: TGCGCCAGCAGTGGGGCTGTACCGGACTCCCTAGAGACCCAGTACTTC

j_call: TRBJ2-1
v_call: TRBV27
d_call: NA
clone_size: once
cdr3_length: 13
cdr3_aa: CASTNQIHGEQFF
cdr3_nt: TGTGCCAGCACCAATCAAATACACGGGGAGCAGTTCTTC

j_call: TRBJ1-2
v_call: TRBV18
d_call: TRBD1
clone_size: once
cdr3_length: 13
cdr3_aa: CASSPTGVYGYTF
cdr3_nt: TGTGCCAGCTCACCTACAGGGGTCTATGGCTACACCTTC

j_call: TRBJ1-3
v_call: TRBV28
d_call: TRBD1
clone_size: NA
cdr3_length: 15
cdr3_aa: CASTLQQGTGNTIYF
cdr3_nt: TGTGCCAGCACTTTACAACAGGGGACTGGAAACACCATATATTTT

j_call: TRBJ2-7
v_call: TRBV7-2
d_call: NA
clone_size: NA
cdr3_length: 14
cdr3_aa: CASSRLGLSYEQYF
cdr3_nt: TGTGCCAGCAGTCGACTAGGGCTATCCTACGAGCAGTACTTC

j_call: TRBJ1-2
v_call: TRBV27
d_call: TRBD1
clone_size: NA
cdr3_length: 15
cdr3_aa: CASSLRPDRGDGYTF
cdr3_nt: TGTGCCAGCAGTTTACGACCCGACAGGGGGGATGGCTACACCTTC